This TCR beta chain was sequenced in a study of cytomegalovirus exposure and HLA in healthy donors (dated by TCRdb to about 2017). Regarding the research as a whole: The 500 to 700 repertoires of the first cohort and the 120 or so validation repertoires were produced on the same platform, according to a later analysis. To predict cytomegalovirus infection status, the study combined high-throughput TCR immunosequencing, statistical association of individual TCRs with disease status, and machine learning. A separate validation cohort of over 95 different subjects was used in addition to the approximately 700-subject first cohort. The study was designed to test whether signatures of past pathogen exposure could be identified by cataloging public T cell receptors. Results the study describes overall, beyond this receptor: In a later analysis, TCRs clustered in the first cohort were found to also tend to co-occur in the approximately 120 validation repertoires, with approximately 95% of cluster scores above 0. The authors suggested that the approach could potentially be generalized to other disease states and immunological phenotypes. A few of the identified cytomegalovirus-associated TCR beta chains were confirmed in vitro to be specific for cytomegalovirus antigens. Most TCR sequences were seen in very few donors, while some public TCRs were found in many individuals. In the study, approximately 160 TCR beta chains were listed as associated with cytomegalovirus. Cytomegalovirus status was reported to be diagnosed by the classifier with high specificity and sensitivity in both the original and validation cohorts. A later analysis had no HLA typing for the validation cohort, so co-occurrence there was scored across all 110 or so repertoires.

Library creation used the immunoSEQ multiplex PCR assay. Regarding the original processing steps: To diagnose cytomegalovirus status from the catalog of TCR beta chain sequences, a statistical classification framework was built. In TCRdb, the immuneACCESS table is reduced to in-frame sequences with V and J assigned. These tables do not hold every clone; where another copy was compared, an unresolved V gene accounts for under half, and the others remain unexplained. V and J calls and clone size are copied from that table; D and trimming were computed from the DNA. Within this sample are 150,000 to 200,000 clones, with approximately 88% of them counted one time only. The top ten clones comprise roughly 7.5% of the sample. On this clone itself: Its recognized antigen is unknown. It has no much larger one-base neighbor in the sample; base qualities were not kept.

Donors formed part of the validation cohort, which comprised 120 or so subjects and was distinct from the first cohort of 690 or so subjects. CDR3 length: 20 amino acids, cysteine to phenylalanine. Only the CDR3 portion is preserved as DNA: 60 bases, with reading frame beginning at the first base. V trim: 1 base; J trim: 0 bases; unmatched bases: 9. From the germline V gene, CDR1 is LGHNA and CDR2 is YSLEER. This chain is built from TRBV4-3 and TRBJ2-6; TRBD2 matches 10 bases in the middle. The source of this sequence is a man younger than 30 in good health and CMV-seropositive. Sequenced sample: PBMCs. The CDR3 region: CASSQAPRTSGDSGANVLTF. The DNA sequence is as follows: TGCGCCAGCAGCCAAGCCCCCCGGACTAGCGGCGACTCTGGGGCCAACGTCCTGACTTTC.